Shown below are 31 T cell receptor beta chains from a single sample sequenced in a study of regulatory T cells in long-lasting Graves disease. According to the study, TCR beta libraries were built with iRepertoire HTBI primers and CDR3-region Arm-PCR. One entry per CDR3 protein, called by TCRdb with MiXCR from the multiplex PCR reads. The sample shows some 200,000 distinct CDR3 sequences, roughly 18% of them seen only once. As to time point: newly diagnosed GD, antithyroid drugs for less than 3 months. Making the TCR library involved RNA that had been extracted from PBMCs. These same records also appear under a second study, on T cells in Graves' hyperthyroidism and ophthalmopathy.

Sequencing was performed on peripheral blood mononuclear cells (PBMCs), taken at new diagnosis, from a patient treated with antithyroid drugs. These receptors were taken from a woman aged 25 to 39 with Graves disease.

At least ten counts were recorded for this clonotype. V is TRBV7-3 and J is TRBJ2-7; D may be TRBD1 (6 bases). Trimming left V 3 bases short and J 0 bases short, with 9 bases between. The CDR3 contains 14 residues. CDR1 and CDR2 (germline): SGHTA, FQGTGA. The CDR3 DNA is TGTGCCAGCAGCTTGGGCAGGGGCTCCTACGAGCAGTACTTC. Translated, it gives CASSLGRGSYEQYF.

As regards this clonotype: A much larger clone lies one base from this, so it may be a read error. J is TRBJ2-7 and V is TRBV5-1; D assignment may be TRBD1 or TRBD2 (5 bases each). V was trimmed by 0 bases and J by 2 bases, leaving 9 bases between them. CDR1 SGHRS and CDR2 YFSETQ come from the germline V gene. The CDR3 contains 14 residues. CDR3 region: CASSLALGAYEQYF. CDR3 bases: TGCGCCAGCAGCTTGGCTTTGGGGGCCTACGAGCAGTACTTC.

CDR3 coding DNA: TGTGCCAGCAGACCGACACCCGCGGATTCACCCCTCCACTTT. It encodes CASRPTPADSPLHF. The rearrangement links TRBV13 to TRBJ1-6; D call uncertain. Trimming stripped 6 bases from V and 8 bases from J, with 14 bases between. In germline, CDR1 is PRHDT, CDR2 FYEKMQ (reference sequence). The CDR3 runs to 14 residues.

The genes are TRBV27 and TRBJ2-1; D is undetermined. Trimming cost V 7 bases and J 0 bases, with 16 bases left between them. Germline loops: CDR1 MNHEY, CDR2 SMNVEV (reference sequence). The CDR3 extends over 16 amino acids. The CDR3 DNA is TGTGCCAGCAACTCTCGAACTACCTTCTCCTACAATGAGCAGTTCTTC. It specifies CASNSRTTFSYNEQFF.

This clonotype has a count of ten or more. The V and J genes are TRBV9 and TRBJ2-2; D unclear. Germline CDR1 is SGDLS and CDR2 is YYNGEE. The CDR3 consists of 14 residues. V was shortened by 4 bases and J by 8 bases, with 15 bases between the two germline ends. CDR3 sequence reads: CASSTSDMPGELFF. DNA for the CDR3: TGTGCCAGCAGCACCTCAGACATGCCAGGGGAGCTGTTTTTT.

This clonotype has a count of ten or more. This chain uses TRBV6-1 with TRBJ1-6; unclear D gene. Trimming left V 5 bases short and J 10 bases short, with 12 bases between. CDR1 is MNHNS, CDR2 SASEGT, per germline. This CDR3 contains 13 residues. This chain's CDR3 is CASSPRTESPLHF. In nucleotides, the CDR3 is TGTGCCAGCAGTCCGAGGACGGAATCACCCCTCCACTTT.

Of note for this clonotype: This likely stems from a read error, as it lies one base from a far larger clone. V usage is TRBV11-3 and J usage is TRBJ2-4; TRBD2 is a possible D gene (5 bases). The germline V gene encodes CDR1 SGHNT and CDR2 YENEEA. CDR3 length: 14 amino acids. The CDR3 region has the DNA TGTGCCAGCAGCTTGAGTGGAGGTGATGATGAGCAGCTCTTC. This sequence encodes CASSLSGGDDEQLF.

Ten or more counts support this clonotype. This chain uses TRBV19 with TRBJ2-2; 8 bases are shared with TRBD2. Germline CDR1 reads LNHDA; CDR2 reads SQIVND (reference sequence). Germline trimming cut 3 bases from V and 4 bases from J; bases unmatched to any gene: 7. This CDR3 has 16 amino acids. The DNA for the CDR3 is TGTGCCAGTAGTATGCTTAGCGGGAAAGGCACCGGGGAGCTGTTTTTT. Encoded protein: CASSMLSGKGTGELFF. Based on the CDR3 plus reference TRBV19 and TRBJ2-2, the full variable domain is DGGITQSPKYLFRKEGQNVTLSCEQNLNHDAMYWYRQDPGQGLRLIYYSQIVNDFQKGDIAEGYSVSREKKESFPLTVTSAQKNPTAFYLCASSMLSGKGTGELFFGEGSRLTVL.

This chain joins TRBV12-3 or TRBV12-4 and TRBJ2-1, with 8 nucleotides matching TRBD1. The CDR3 has 18 amino acids. V was pared by 4 bases and J by 2 bases, with 13 bases of the junction left unmatched. The chain's CDR3 is CASSWGILSTGAYNEQFF. CDR3 DNA: TGTGCCAGCAGTTGGGGCATTTTGTCGACAGGGGCCTACAATGAGCAGTTCTTC.

J is TRBJ1-1 and V is TRBV2; D perhaps matches TRBD1 (5 bases). The length of the CDR3 is 14 residues. V was cut by 8 bases and J by 1 base, with 14 bases left in between. Per the germline V gene, CDR1 is SNHLY and CDR2 is FYNNEI. This chain's CDR3 is CASRTGGSNTEAFF. The CDR3 region has the DNA TGTGCCAGCCGGACGGGGGGTTCGAACACTGAAGCTTTCTTT.

This clonotype was seen ten or more times. As DNA, the CDR3 is TGCGCCAGCAGTGAGTCGGCCGAGCAGTACTTC. It is translated as CASSESAEQYF. The V gene is TRBV10-2, the J gene TRBJ2-7; D is undetermined. The V and J ends lost 0 bases and 6 bases respectively, with 3 bases between them. Germline lookup yields CDR1 WSHSY and CDR2 SAAADI. The CDR3 totals 11 residues.

This clonotype showed up many times. This chain connects TRBV12-3 or TRBV12-4 to TRBJ2-7; D uncertain. Trimming removed 2 bases at V and 6 bases at J, with 11 bases between. This CDR3 is built from 13 residues. CDR3: CASSLIGVGEQYF. CDR3 nucleotide sequence: TGTGCCAGCAGTTTAATTGGGGTAGGCGAGCAGTACTTC.

Ten or more counts support this clonotype. V gene TRBV7-8 combines with J gene TRBJ2-4; D is undetermined. CDR3 length: 13 residues. Germline values: CDR1 SGHVS, CDR2 FQNEAQ. V dropped 1 base and J dropped 7 bases, with 8 bases sitting between them. CDR3 nucleotides: TGTGCCAGCAGCTTAGGGGCGCTTAACATTCAGTACTTC. Amino acid sequence: CASSLGALNIQYF. Variable domain in full (rest from reference TRBV7-8 and TRBJ2-4): GAGVSQSPRYKVAKRGQDVALRCDPISGHVSLFWYQQALGQGPEFLTYFQNEAQLDKSGLPSDRFFAERPEGSVSTLKIQRTQQEDSAVYLCASSLGALNIQYFGAGTRLSVL.

This clonotype was recorded at least ten times. V and J are TRBV3-1 and TRBJ1-4; 8 positions match TRBD1. The CDR3 runs 13 residues. Looked up from germline, CDR1 is LGHDT and CDR2 is YNNKEL (reference sequence). V lost 4 bases and J lost 6; bases outside the gene matches: 1. The CDR3 here is CASSRQGYEKLFF. CDR3 nucleotides: TGTGCCAGCAGCCGACAGGGGTATGAAAAACTGTTTTTT.

Many counts were recorded for this clonotype. This chain joins TRBV12-3 or TRBV12-4 and TRBJ1-6, with D hard to call. This CDR3 comprises 12 residues. Trimming removed 6 bases at V and 10 bases at J, with 10 bases between. CDR3 loop: CASSPTQSPLHF. The CDR3 DNA sequence: TGTGCCAGCAGCCCGACCCAATCACCCCTCCACTTT.

This clonotype occurred many times. The V gene is TRBV7-9, the J gene TRBJ1-1, with D perhaps matching TRBD1 (5 bases). In germline, CDR1 is SEHNR, CDR2 FQNEAQ (reference sequence). The CDR3 extends over 14 amino acids. V shed 2 bases and J shed 1 base, with 8 bases lying between them. The CDR3 sequence is CASSLSDRNTEAFF. As DNA, the CDR3 is TGTGCCAGCAGCTTATCCGACAGGAACACTGAAGCTTTCTTT.

The V call is TRBV7-8, the J call TRBJ1-5; no clear D. CDR1 and CDR2 from the germline V gene are SGHVS and FQNEAQ. V gave up 5 bases and J gave up 0 bases, with 14 bases separating them. This CDR3 has 16 residues. The CDR3 region is CASSAEGLYSNQPQHF. The CDR3 region has the DNA TGTGCCAGCAGCGCCGAGGGATTATATAGCAATCAGCCCCAGCATTTT.

The sample holds one count of this clonotype. The chain has TRBV11-2 and TRBJ2-7, with D possibly being TRBD1 (6 bases). The V gene lost 5 bases and the J gene lost 1 base, with 12 bases spanning the gap. Germline-derived CDR1 and CDR2 are SGHAT and FQNNGV. The CDR3 extends over 14 amino acids. Here the CDR3 reads CASSLGTHSYEQYF. The CDR3 bases are TGTGCCAGCAGCCTAGGGACACATTCCTACGAGCAGTACTTC.

This clonotype was recorded at least ten times. This chain connects TRBV12-3 or TRBV12-4 to TRBJ2-7, with D hard to call. Trimming took 7 bases from V and 7 from J, leaving 14 bases between them. The CDR3 is 12 residues long. CDR3 amino acids: CASTPGFGEQYF. The DNA of the CDR3 is TGTGCCAGCACCCCCGGTTTCGGGGAGCAGTACTTC.

This clonotype was counted ten times or more. The gene calls are TRBV30 and TRBJ1-1; D not resolved. Germline lookup yields CDR1 GTSNPN and CDR2 SVGIG (reference sequence). The CDR3 has 16 residues. V gave up 2 bases and J gave up 0 bases, with 16 bases separating them. This CDR3 reads CAWSPLGRGMNTEAFF. The CDR3 region has the DNA TGTGCCTGGAGTCCCCTCGGGCGGGGAATGAACACTGAAGCTTTCTTT.

The genes are TRBV19 and TRBJ1-2, with D tentatively TRBD1 (6 bases). The ends were cut back, 4 bases at V and 5 bases at J, with 14 bases in the middle. The germline V gene has CDR1 LNHDA and CDR2 SQIVND (reference sequence). The CDR3 spans 14 residues. In DNA, the CDR3 is TGTGCCAGTAGTACTACAGGGAGGTCGTATGGCTACACCTTC. Its protein product is CASSTTGRSYGYTF.

Only a few counts were recorded for this clonotype. The chain links TRBV4-1 to TRBJ2-1; D uncertain. The length of the CDR3 is 13 residues. Deletions cut 5 bases from V and 3 bases from J, with 8 bases between. The germline CDR1 and CDR2 sequences are MGHRA and YSYEKL. CDR3 residues: CASSVGVYNEQFF. CDR3 sequence (DNA): TGCGCCAGCAGCGTCGGAGTCTACAATGAGCAGTTCTTC.

This clonotype was counted at least ten times. This chain connects TRBV5-4 to TRBJ1-4; 8 nucleotides agree with TRBD1. J gave up 8 bases and V 4 bases, and 7 bases lay outside the gene matches. Germline values: CDR1 SGHNT, CDR2 YYREEE (reference sequence). This CDR3 has 14 residues. The CDR3 DNA follows: TGTGCCAGCAGCATCGACAGGGGTGGAGAAAAACTGTTTTTT. It yields the protein CASSIDRGGEKLFF.

V gene TRBV12-3 or TRBV12-4 combines with J gene TRBJ1-3; unclear D gene. Trimming took 1 base from V and 4 from J, leaving 8 bases between them. The CDR3 is made up of 14 amino acids. CDR3 nucleotide sequence: TGTGCCAGCAGTTTAGACGGGCGCGGAAACACCATATATTTT. It specifies CASSLDGRGNTIYF.

In its sample, this clonotype was seen many times. The chain recombines TRBV6-5 with TRBJ2-7; tentative D call: TRBD2 (6 bases). The CDR3 is 14 residues long. The V gene's germline CDR1 is MNHEY and CDR2 SVGAGI. The germline V and J ends were trimmed by 4 bases and 6 bases, with 16 bases remaining between them. The CDR3 DNA follows: TGTGCCAGCAGTTCATATGGGGGGTCAGGCGAGCAGTACTTC. Encoded protein: CASSSYGGSGEQYF.

About this clonotype: This likely came from a read error, as a far larger clone is one base away. The chain joins TRBV12-3 or TRBV12-4 to TRBJ2-7, with D perhaps TRBD1 (5 bases). Trimming pared 6 bases from V and 5 bases from J, leaving 11 bases between. The CDR3 consists of 12 residues. The CDR3 reads CASRSTVHEQYF. As DNA, the CDR3 is TGTGCCAGCAGGTCGACAGTCCACGAGCAGTACTTC.

This clonotype was picked up many times. The chain links TRBV2 to TRBJ1-5, with D hard to call. Germline CDR1 is SNHLY and CDR2 is FYNNEI. V shed 1 base and J shed 9 bases, with 7 bases lying between them. There are 12 residues in the CDR3. The CDR3 nucleotides are TGTGCCAGCAGTGAAGACGCAGGGCCCCAGCATTTT. Its protein product is CASSEDAGPQHF.

Concerning this clonotype itself: With a far larger clone one base away, a read error is the likely cause. The conserved final phenylalanine or tryptophan is absent from the CDR3, which likely points to a read error. It is unclear where the CDR3 begins or ends on the DNA, so no DNA is shown, and the CDR3 is as TCRdb lists it. The V call is TRBV2, the J call TRBJ2-3; the table's D call of TRBD1 was not tested on the DNA. The CDR3 spans 12 amino acids, including both terminal residues. CDR1 is SNHLY, CDR2 FYNNEI, per germline. The CDR3 protein is CASSPDIHEQYL.

The rearrangement uses TRBV11-2 and TRBJ2-3, with D perhaps TRBD2 (7 bases). This CDR3 has 16 amino acids. CDR1 and CDR2 (germline): SGHAT, FQNNGV. Trimming pared 3 bases from V and 2 bases from J, leaving 15 bases between. CDR3 in amino acids: CASSLGGGAFTDTQYF. The CDR3 DNA sequence: TGTGCCAGCAGCTTGGGGGGGGGCGCCTTCACAGATACGCAGTATTTT.

The table lists this clonotype with many counts. The chain is built from TRBV6-5 and TRBJ1-2; D is undetermined. Trimming left V 2 bases short and J 8 bases short, with 15 bases between. This CDR3 has 14 residues. CDR1 is MNHEY and CDR2 is SVGAGI in the germline V gene. The CDR3, as DNA: TGTGCCAGCAGTTACGCGGGAGGGTTGTGGGGCTACACCTTC. It is translated as CASSYAGGLWGYTF.

This clonotype was recorded at least ten times. The chain combines TRBV20-1 with TRBJ1-4; D unresolved. The V gene's germline CDR1 is DFQATT and CDR2 SNEGSKA (reference sequence). The CDR3 length is 15 residues. V lost 1 base and J lost 8, with 17 bases in between. CDR3 amino acids: CSARGEYEQREKLFF. The CDR3 DNA is TGCAGTGCTAGAGGAGAGTATGAGCAGAGGGAAAAACTGTTTTTT.